This is a list of T cell receptor beta chains from one sample in a study of blood T cell repertoires in COVID-19. Clones were read by immunoSEQ multiplex PCR, and TCRdb kept only the in-frame ones, dropping some. The data hold 280,000 or so clones, with roughly 88% observed a single time. Sequencing was done on a sample of PBMCs or T cells enriched from blood (not recorded which). These receptors all come from a man aged 25 to 40 who had recovered from COVID-19. The CDR3 runs from the conserved cysteine through the conserved F or W. D genes are given only for firm matches. Where a row states a size, it is once, few, many or the class of an expanded clone; other rows omit it.

CDR3aa	CDR3nt	v_gene	j_gene	abundance	d_gene
CASRRTGGENTEAFF	TGTGCCAGCAGGAGGACAGGGGGCGAGAACACTGAAGCTTTCTTT	TRBV3-1/TRBV3-2	TRBJ1-1	.	TRBD1
CASSLVGRPDGYTF	TGTGCCAGCAGCCTAGTGGGGAGGCCAGATGGCTACACCTTC	TRBV7-8	TRBJ1-2	.	.
CASSHEGAATF	TGTGCCAGCAGCCACGAAGGGGCTGCTACTTTC	TRBV14	TRBJ1-2	.	.
CASSLSGGTEAFF	TGTGCCAGCAGTTTATCGGGGGGCACTGAAGCTTTCTTT	TRBV12-3/TRBV12-4	TRBJ1-1	.	.
CASSLTGEKLFF	TGTGCCAGCAGTCTGACAGGGGAAAAACTGTTTTTT	TRBV12-3/TRBV12-4	TRBJ1-4	.	TRBD1
CAWSGLAGSTDTQYF	TGTGCCTGGAGCGGACTAGCGGGGAGCACAGATACGCAGTATTTT	TRBV30	TRBJ2-3	once	TRBD2
CASSLAPQGAVDF	TGTGCCAGCAGTTTGGCCCCACAGGGTGCGGTTGACTTC	TRBV12-3/TRBV12-4	TRBJ1-2	.	.
CASSPQETQYF	TGTGCCAGCAGTCCGCAAGAGACCCAGTACTTC	TRBV2	TRBJ2-5	.	.
CASSLGVILGASGADEQFF	TGTGCCAGCAGCTTAGGGGTAATCTTGGGGGCTAGCGGGGCAGATGAGCAGTTCTTC	TRBV11-2	TRBJ2-1	.	TRBD2
CSFVGGTDGYTF	TGCAGCTTTGTCGGGGGGACTGATGGCTACACCTTC	TRBV29-1	TRBJ1-2	.	.
CAWSQGITEAFF	TGTGCCTGGAGTCAGGGTATCACCGAAGCTTTCTTT	TRBV30	TRBJ1-1	.	.
CASSITPRDTEAFF	TGTGCCAGTAGTATAACCCCCAGGGACACTGAAGCTTTCTTT	TRBV19	TRBJ1-1	.	.